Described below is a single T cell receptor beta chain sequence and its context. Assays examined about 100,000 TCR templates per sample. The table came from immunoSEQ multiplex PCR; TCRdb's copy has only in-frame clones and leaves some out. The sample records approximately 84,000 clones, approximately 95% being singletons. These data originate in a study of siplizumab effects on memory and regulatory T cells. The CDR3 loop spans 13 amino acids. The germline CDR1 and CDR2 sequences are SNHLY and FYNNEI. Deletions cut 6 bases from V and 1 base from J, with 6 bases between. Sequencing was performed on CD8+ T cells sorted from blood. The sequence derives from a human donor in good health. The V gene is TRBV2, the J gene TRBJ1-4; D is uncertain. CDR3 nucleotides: TGTGCCAGCAGGGAGTTAACTAATGAAAAACTGTTTTTT. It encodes CASRELTNEKLFF.